This T cell receptor beta chain was sequenced for a study of blood T cell repertoires in COVID-19. Study overall: COVID-19 samples, acute and convalescent, were from the United States, Italy and Spain. The cDNA or gDNA used as material had been derived from T cells, B-cell-depleted T cells, or PBMCs.

With 4 bases removed from V and 4 bases from J, the gap between germline ends came to 14 bases. Germline values: CDR1 SGHTA, CDR2 FQGNSA. The CDR3 runs 14 residues. Profiling relied on immunoSEQ multiplex PCR, and the TCRdb table lists in-frame clones only, not all of them. The sample includes around 300,000 clones, roughly 87% of them seen just once. This clone was detected once. The gene calls are TRBV7-2 and TRBJ2-7, with D perhaps TRBD1 (6 bases). The specimen sequenced was peripheral blood. This receptor was taken from a human donor in a cohort sampled during active COVID-19. The CDR3 is CASSSQGQGYEQYF. The CDR3 DNA sequence: TGTGCCAGCAGCTCTCAGGGGCAAGGGTACGAGCAGTACTTC.